These T cell receptor beta chains were read from a single sample in a study of blood T cells in healthy people across ages. One entry per CDR3 protein results from TCRdb running MiXCR on the 5' RACE reads. The sample records approximately 2,000,000 distinct CDR3 sequences, approximately 39% being singletons. The sequencing sample was made of blood. The source is a human donor in good health. The CDR3 runs from the conserved cysteine through the conserved F or W. Fields, in order: J gene, D gene, clone size, V gene, CDR3 DNA, CDR3 protein. The D gene is left open where the match is weak. Size is omitted from some rows. Given values are once, few, many or a class for expanded clones.

J: TRBJ1-4
D: .
size: .
V: TRBV7-9
DNA: TGTGCCAGCAGTCCAATCCCCCAGGGGAATGAAAAACTGTTTTTT
CDR3: CASSPIPQGNEKLFF

J: TRBJ1-1
D: .
size: few
V: TRBV7-6
DNA: TGTGCCAGCAGCTTAGCGACTAGGGACACTGAAGCTTTCTTT
CDR3: CASSLATRDTEAFF

J: TRBJ2-7
D: .
size: .
V: TRBV2
DNA: TGTGCCAGCAGTGACCCACTAGGCCCTCGAGGGGATTCCTACGAGCAGTACTTC
CDR3: CASSDPLGPRGDSYEQYF

J: TRBJ2-5
D: TRBD1
size: .
V: TRBV5-5
DNA: TGTGCCAGCAGAACGGGACAGGGGTCGCACGGGCAGTACTTC
CDR3: CASRTGQGSHGQYF

J: TRBJ2-7
D: .
size: .
V: TRBV4-1
DNA: TGCGCCAGCAGCGTAAACAAACAGGGTGGAAATTACGAGCAGTACTTC
CDR3: CASSVNKQGGNYEQYF

J: TRBJ2-5
D: .
size: .
V: TRBV20-1
DNA: TGCAGGGCTAGAGTAAATGGGGAGACCCAGTACTTC
CDR3: CRARVNGETQYF

J: TRBJ1-2
D: .
size: .
V: TRBV5-1
DNA: TGCGCCAGCAGCTTGGTAGTATCGGGGGGCGGATATGGCTACACCTTC
CDR3: CASSLVVSGGGYGYTF

J: TRBJ2-7
D: .
size: .
V: TRBV10-3
DNA: TGTGCCATCAGTGAGCCAGGACGGGGAGACCCCTACGAGCAGTACTTC
CDR3: CAISEPGRGDPYEQYF

J: TRBJ1-2
D: .
size: few
V: TRBV5-1
DNA: TGCGCCAGCAGCGAGGGGATGGAATATGGCTACACCTTC
CDR3: CASSEGMEYGYTF

J: TRBJ2-1
D: TRBD1
size: .
V: TRBV7-8
DNA: TGTGCCAGCAACATGGACAGGGGATTCTACAATGAGCAGTTCTTC
CDR3: CASNMDRGFYNEQFF

J: TRBJ2-7
D: .
size: many
V: TRBV3-1
DNA: TGTGCCAGCAGCCCCGACAGTTACTACGAGCAGTACTTC
CDR3: CASSPDSYYEQYF

J: TRBJ1-2
D: .
size: .
V: TRBV6-1
DNA: TGTGCCAGCAGTGAAACGGGACCCGTCTATGGCTACACCTTC
CDR3: CASSETGPVYGYTF

J: TRBJ1-5
D: .
size: .
V: TRBV20-1
DNA: TGCAGTGCTAGGTTCGGGGCCCCCCTCCAGCCCCAGCATTTT
CDR3: CSARFGAPLQPQHF

J: TRBJ2-3
D: .
size: .
V: TRBV12-3/TRBV12-4
DNA: TGTGCCCGCAGTCCCCGAGGAGCGTTTATTAGCACAGATACGCAGTATTTT
CDR3: CARSPRGAFISTDTQYF

J: TRBJ2-1
D: TRBD2
size: .
V: TRBV6-2/TRBV6-3
DNA: TGTGCCAGCAGTTCCCCGAGTAGGGAGGGAGGCAATGAGCAGTTCTTC
CDR3: CASSSPSREGGNEQFF

J: TRBJ1-1
D: .
size: few
V: TRBV5-1
DNA: TGCGCCAGCAGCTGGTCTGGAGGGGACACTGAAGCTTTCTTT
CDR3: CASSWSGGDTEAFF

J: TRBJ2-3
D: .
size: .
V: TRBV4-3
DNA: TGCGCCAGCAGCCAAGAATGGGGTCTGGATACGCAGTATTTT
CDR3: CASSQEWGLDTQYF

J: TRBJ1-2
D: TRBD1
size: .
V: TRBV20-1
DNA: TGCAGTGCTAGAGGGGGACAGGGCGTCTATGGCTACACCTTC
CDR3: CSARGGQGVYGYTF

J: TRBJ2-1
D: TRBD2
size: .
V: TRBV7-2
DNA: TGTGCCAGCAGCTTAGGTGGACTAGCGGGTTATTGGGGTGGAGATGAGCAGTTCTTC
CDR3: CASSLGGLAGYWGGDEQFF

J: TRBJ2-1
D: .
size: .
V: TRBV4-3
DNA: TGCGCCAGCAGCCAAGAAGGGGTAGGGCATGAGCAGTTCTTC
CDR3: CASSQEGVGHEQFF

J: TRBJ1-5
D: .
size: .
V: TRBV27
DNA: TGTGCCAGCAGTTCCTTTTTCATAAGGGGAAATCAGCCCCAGCATTTT
CDR3: CASSSFFIRGNQPQHF

J: TRBJ1-3
D: .
size: few
V: TRBV7-8
DNA: TGTGCCAGCAGCTGGGATCCTGGAAACACCATATATTTT
CDR3: CASSWDPGNTIYF

J: TRBJ1-5
D: .
size: .
V: TRBV20-1
DNA: TGCAGTGCTAGTGGTTCAGTCAATCAGCCCCAGCATTTT
CDR3: CSASGSVNQPQHF

J: TRBJ1-2
D: .
size: .
V: TRBV7-9
DNA: TGTGCCAGCAGCTCCGGGTGGACAGAGAACTATGGCTACACCTTC
CDR3: CASSSGWTENYGYTF

J: TRBJ2-5
D: .
size: .
V: TRBV4-1
DNA: TGCGCCAGCAGCCAGTCTCTGAGGGTAGGGGAGACCCAGTACTTC
CDR3: CASSQSLRVGETQYF

J: TRBJ2-7
D: TRBD1
size: few
V: TRBV6-5
DNA: TGTGCCAGCAGTTACTCCGCAGGGGGCGATTACGAGCAGTACTTC
CDR3: CASSYSAGGDYEQYF

J: TRBJ2-3
D: TRBD1
size: once
V: TRBV11-2
DNA: TGTGCCAGCAGCCCCGACCGGGGACAGGGGACAGATACGCAGTATTTT
CDR3: CASSPDRGQGTDTQYF

J: TRBJ1-1
D: .
size: .
V: TRBV29-1
DNA: TGCAGTGTAAGGGGCCAAATGAACACTGAAGCTTTCTTT
CDR3: CSVRGQMNTEAFF

J: TRBJ2-3
D: TRBD1
size: few
V: TRBV24-1
DNA: TGTGCCACCAGTGACACAGGGGGCGCAGATACGCAGTATTTT
CDR3: CATSDTGGADTQYF

J: TRBJ2-1
D: .
size: few
V: TRBV12-3/TRBV12-4
DNA: TGTGCCAGCAGCTCGGGAATGAATGAGCAGTTCTTC
CDR3: CASSSGMNEQFF

J: TRBJ1-4
D: .
size: many
V: TRBV6-5
DNA: TGTGCCAGCAGCTCCCTAACGGATTCAACTAATGAAAAACTGTTTTTT
CDR3: CASSSLTDSTNEKLFF

J: TRBJ2-1
D: .
size: .
V: TRBV12-5
DNA: TGTGCTAGTGCCAACCACAGAGATGAGCAGTTCTTC
CDR3: CASANHRDEQFF

J: TRBJ2-1
D: .
size: .
V: TRBV20-1
DNA: TGCAGTGCTAGAGATGTCGGGGGCAGGTCGGGCTACAATGAGCAGTTCTTC
CDR3: CSARDVGGRSGYNEQFF

J: TRBJ2-7
D: .
size: few
V: TRBV15
DNA: TGTGCCACCAGCAGGACGGGGGCCTCCTACGAGCAGTACTTC
CDR3: CATSRTGASYEQYF

J: TRBJ2-1
D: TRBD2
size: .
V: TRBV9
DNA: TGTGCCAGCAGCGTAGCTAGCGGGGGATTCTACAATGAGCAGTTCTTC
CDR3: CASSVASGGFYNEQFF